This T cell receptor (beta chain) comes out of a study of blood T cell repertoires in COVID-19. Germline V gene sequence: CDR1 MDHEN, CDR2 SYDVKM. The length of the CDR3 is 12 residues. V was shortened by 8 bases and J by 4 bases, with 11 bases between the two germline ends. Clones were sequenced by immunoSEQ multiplex PCR, and TCRdb holds only the in-frame ones, with some missing. Of about 130,000 clones in the sample, approximately 89% are singletons; the top ten hold around 4%. This clonotype was obtained from a human donor in a cohort sampled during active COVID-19. Sequenced material: peripheral blood. The chain employs TRBV28 and TRBJ1-2; D gene unclear. CDR3 DNA: TGTGCCAGCGCAGAGGGCTCCTATGGCTACACCTTC. It yields the protein CASAEGSYGYTF.